The TCR beta chain described here comes from a study of T cell changes during pregnancy in multiple sclerosis. Generated by immunoSEQ multiplex PCR, the TCRdb table keeps only in-frame clones and is missing some. The sample lists 65,000 to 90,000 clones; 91% were seen once. The CDR3 has 14 residues. Germline V gene sequence: CDR1 MNHEY, CDR2 SVGAGI. The V segment lost 6 bases and the J segment 4 bases; nucleotides outside the gene matches: 7. The chain combines TRBV6-5 with TRBJ2-7; 9 positions match TRBD2. This specimen was PBMCs, taken in the first trimester of pregnancy. This TCR was sampled from a female donor in good health, serving as a control in a pregnancy study. Some clones in this sample may be carry-over from other donors' samples. CDR3 sequence reads: CASRGGAGGYEQYF. CDR3 nucleotide sequence: TGTGCCAGCAGGGGCGGAGCGGGGGGATACGAGCAGTACTTC.